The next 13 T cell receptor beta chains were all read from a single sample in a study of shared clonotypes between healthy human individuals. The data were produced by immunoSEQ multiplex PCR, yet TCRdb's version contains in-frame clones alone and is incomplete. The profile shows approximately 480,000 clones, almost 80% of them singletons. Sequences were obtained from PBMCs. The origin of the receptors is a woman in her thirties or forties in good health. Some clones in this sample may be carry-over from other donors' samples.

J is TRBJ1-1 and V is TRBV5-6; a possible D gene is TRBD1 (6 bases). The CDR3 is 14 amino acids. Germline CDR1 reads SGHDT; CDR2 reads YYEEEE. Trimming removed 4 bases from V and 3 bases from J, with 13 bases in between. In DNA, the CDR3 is TGTGCCAGCAGCCCCCCGGCAGGGGACACTGAAGCTTTCTTT. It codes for CASSPPAGDTEAFF.

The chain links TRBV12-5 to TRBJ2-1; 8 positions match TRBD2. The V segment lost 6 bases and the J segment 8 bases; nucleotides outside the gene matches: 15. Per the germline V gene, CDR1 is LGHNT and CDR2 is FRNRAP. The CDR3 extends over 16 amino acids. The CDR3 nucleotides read TGTGCTAGTGGCCTTACCCTGGGGACTAGAAGGGATGAGCAGTTCTTC. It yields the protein CASGLTLGTRRDEQFF.

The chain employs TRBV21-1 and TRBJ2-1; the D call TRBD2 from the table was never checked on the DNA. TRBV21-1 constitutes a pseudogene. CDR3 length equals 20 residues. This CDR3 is CASSSKGSLAGNPICNEQFF. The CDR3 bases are TGTGCCAGCAGCTCCAAGGGATCCCTAGCGGGAAATCCGATCTGCAATGAGCAGTTCTTC.

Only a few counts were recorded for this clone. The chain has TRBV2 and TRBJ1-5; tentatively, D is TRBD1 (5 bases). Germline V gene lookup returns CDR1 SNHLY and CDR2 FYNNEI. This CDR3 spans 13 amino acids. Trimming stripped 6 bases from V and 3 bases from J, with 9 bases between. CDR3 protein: CASSAGLNQPQHF. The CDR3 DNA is TGTGCCAGCAGCGCGGGGCTCAATCAGCCCCAGCATTTT.

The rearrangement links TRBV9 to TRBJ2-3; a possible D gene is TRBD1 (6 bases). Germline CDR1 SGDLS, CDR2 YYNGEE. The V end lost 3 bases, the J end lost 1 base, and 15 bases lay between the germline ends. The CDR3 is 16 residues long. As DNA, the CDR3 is TGTGCCAGCAGCGCCCTATCAGGGGTGGGCACAGATACGCAGTATTTT. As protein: CASSALSGVGTDTQYF.

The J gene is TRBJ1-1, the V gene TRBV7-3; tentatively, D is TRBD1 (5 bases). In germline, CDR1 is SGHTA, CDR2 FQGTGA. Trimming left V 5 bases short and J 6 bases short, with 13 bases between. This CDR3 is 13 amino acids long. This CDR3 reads CASSPQGFAEAFF. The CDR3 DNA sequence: TGTGCCAGCAGCCCGCAGGGTTTCGCTGAAGCTTTCTTT.

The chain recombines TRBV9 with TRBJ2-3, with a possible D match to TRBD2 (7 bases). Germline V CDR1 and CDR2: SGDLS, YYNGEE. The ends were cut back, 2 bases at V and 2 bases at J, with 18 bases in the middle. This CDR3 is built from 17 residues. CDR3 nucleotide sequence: TGTGCCAGCAGCGTGAGAGGGGGTAGGGACTACACAGATACGCAGTATTTT. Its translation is CASSVRGGRDYTDTQYF.

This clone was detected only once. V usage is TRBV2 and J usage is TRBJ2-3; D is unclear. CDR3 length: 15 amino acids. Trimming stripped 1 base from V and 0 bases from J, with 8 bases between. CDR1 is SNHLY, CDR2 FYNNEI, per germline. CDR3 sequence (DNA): TGTGCCAGCAGTGAAGGAGTTCCTAGCACAGATACGCAGTATTTT. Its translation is CASSEGVPSTDTQYF. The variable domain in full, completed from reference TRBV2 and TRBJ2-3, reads EPEVTQTPSHQVTQMGQEVILRCVPISNHLYFYWYRQILGQKVEFLVSFYNNEISEKSEIFDDQFSVERPDGSNFTLKIRSTKLEDSAMYFCASSEGVPSTDTQYFGPGTRLTVL.

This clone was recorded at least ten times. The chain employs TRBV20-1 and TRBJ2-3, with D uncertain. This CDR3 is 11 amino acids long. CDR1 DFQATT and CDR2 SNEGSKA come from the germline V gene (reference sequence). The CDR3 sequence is CSIRRTDTQYF. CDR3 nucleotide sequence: TGCAGCATCCGACGCACAGATACGCAGTATTTT.

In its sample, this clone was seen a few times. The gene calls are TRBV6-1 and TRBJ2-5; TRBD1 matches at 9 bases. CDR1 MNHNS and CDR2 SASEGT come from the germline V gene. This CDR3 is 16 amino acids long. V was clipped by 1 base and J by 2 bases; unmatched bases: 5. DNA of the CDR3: TGTGCCAGCAGTGAAGGGGGGACAGGGATTCAAGAGACCCAGTACTTC. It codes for CASSEGGTGIQETQYF.

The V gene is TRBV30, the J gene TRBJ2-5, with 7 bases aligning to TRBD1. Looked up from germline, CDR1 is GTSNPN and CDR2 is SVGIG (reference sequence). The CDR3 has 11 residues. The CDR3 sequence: CATQGQETQYF. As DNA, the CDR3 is TGTGCTACACAGGGGCAAGAGACCCAGTACTTC. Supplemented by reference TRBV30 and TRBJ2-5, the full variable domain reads SQTIHQWPATLVQPVGSPLSLECTVEGTSNPNLYWYRQAAGRGLQLLFYSVGIGQISSEVPQNLSASRPQDRQFILSSKKLLLSDSGFYLCATQGQETQYFGPGTRLLVL.

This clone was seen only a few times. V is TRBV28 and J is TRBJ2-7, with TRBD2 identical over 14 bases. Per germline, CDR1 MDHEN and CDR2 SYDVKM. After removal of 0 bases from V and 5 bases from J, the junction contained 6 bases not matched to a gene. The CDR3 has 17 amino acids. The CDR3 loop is CASSLWGTSGSGDEQYF. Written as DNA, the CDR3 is TGTGCCAGCAGTTTATGGGGGACTAGCGGGAGCGGAGACGAGCAGTACTTC.

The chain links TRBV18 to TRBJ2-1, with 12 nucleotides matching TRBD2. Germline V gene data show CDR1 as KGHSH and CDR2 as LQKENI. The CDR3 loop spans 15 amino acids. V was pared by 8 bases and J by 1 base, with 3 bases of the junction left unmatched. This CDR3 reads CASRTSGDSYNEQFF. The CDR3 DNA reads TGTGCCAGCCGGACTAGCGGGGATTCCTACAATGAGCAGTTCTTC.